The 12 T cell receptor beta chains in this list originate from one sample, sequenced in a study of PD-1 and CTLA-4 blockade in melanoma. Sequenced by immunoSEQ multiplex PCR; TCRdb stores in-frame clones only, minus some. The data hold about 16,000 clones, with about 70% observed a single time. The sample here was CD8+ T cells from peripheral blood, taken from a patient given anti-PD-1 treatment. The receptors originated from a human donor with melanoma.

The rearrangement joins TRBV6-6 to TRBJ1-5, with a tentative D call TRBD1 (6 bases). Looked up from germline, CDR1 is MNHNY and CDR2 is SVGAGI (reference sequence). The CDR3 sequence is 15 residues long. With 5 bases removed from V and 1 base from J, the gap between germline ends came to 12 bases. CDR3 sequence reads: CASSETGLSNQPQHF. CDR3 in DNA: TGTGCCAGCAGTGAGACAGGACTCAGCAATCAGCCCCAGCATTTT.

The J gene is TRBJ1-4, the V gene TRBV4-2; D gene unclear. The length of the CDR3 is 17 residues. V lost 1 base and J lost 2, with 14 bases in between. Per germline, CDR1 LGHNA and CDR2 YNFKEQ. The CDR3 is CASSQVSTEDTNEKLFF. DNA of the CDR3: TGTGCCAGCAGCCAAGTCTCAACAGAGGACACTAATGAAAAACTGTTTTTT.

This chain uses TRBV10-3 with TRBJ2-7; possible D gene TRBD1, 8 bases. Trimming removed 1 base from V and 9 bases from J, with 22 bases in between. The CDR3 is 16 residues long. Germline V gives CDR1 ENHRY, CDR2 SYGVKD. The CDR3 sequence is CAISELGGDRSHGQYF. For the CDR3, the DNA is TGTGCCATCAGTGAGTTGGGGGGGGACAGGAGCCACGGGCAGTACTTC.

CDR3 region: CASTLGPGDEQYF. The CDR3, as DNA: TGTGCCAGCACTTTGGGACCTGGGGACGAGCAGTACTTC. This sequence joins TRBV12-3 or TRBV12-4 and TRBJ2-7; the D call may be TRBD1 or TRBD2 (5 bases each). Trimming pared 7 bases from V and 5 bases from J, leaving 15 bases between. CDR3 size: 13 residues.

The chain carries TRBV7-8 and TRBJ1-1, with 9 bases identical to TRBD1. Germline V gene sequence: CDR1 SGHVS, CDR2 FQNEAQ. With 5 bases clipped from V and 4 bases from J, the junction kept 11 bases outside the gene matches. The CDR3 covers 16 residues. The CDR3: CASSARTQGAFTEAFF. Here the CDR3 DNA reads TGTGCCAGCAGCGCAAGGACACAGGGGGCCTTCACTGAAGCTTTCTTT. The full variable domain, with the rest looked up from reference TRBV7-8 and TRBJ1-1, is GAGVSQSPRYKVAKRGQDVALRCDPISGHVSLFWYQQALGQGPEFLTYFQNEAQLDKSGLPSDRFFAERPEGSVSTLKIQRTQQEDSAVYLCASSARTQGAFTEAFFGQGTRLTVV.

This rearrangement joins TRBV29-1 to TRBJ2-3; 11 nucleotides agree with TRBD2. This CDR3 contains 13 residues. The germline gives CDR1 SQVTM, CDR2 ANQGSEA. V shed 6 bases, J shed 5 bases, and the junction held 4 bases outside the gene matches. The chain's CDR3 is CSVAGLAGDTQYF. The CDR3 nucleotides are TGCAGCGTGGCCGGACTAGCGGGAGATACGCAGTATTTT.

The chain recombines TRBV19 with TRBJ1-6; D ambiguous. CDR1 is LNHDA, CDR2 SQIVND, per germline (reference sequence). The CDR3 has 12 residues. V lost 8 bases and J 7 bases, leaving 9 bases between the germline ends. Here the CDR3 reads CASQGFNSPLHF. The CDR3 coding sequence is TGTGCCAGTCAAGGCTTCAATTCACCCCTCCACTTT. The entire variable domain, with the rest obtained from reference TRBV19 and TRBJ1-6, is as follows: DGGITQSPKYLFRKEGQNVTLSCEQNLNHDAMYWYRQDPGQGLRLIYYSQIVNDFQKGDIAEGYSVSREKKESFPLTVTSAQKNPTAFYLCASQGFNSPLHFGNGTRLTVT.

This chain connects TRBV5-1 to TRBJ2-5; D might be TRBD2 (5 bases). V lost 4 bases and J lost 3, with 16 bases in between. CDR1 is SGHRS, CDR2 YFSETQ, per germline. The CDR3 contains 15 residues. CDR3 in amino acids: CASSTLLDGEETQYF. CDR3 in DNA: TGCGCCAGCAGCACCTTACTGGACGGGGAAGAGACCCAGTACTTC.

This chain's CDR3 is CASSSWDRLYEQYF. CDR3 DNA: TGTGCCAGCAGCTCGTGGGACCGACTCTACGAGCAGTACTTC. The rearrangement uses TRBV5-4 and TRBJ2-7; D is possibly TRBD1 or TRBD2 (5 bases each). Trimming removed 3 bases at V and 3 bases at J, with 13 bases between. Germline assignment: CDR1 SGHNT and CDR2 YYREEE (reference sequence). The CDR3 consists of 14 residues. The full variable domain, rest sourced from reference TRBV5-4 and TRBJ2-7, is ETGVTQSPTHLIKTRGQQVTLRCSSQSGHNTVSWYQQALGQGPQFIFQYYREEENGRGNFPPRFSGLQFPNYSSELNVNALELDDSALYLCASSSWDRLYEQYFGPGTRLTVT.

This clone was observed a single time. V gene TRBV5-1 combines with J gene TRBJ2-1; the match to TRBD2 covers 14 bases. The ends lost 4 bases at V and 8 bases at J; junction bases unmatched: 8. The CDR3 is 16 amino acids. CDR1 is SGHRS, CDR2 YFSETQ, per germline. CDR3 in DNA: TGCGCCAGCAGCACCCCGACTAGCGGGAGGGCGGATGAGCAGTTCTTC. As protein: CASSTPTSGRADEQFF.

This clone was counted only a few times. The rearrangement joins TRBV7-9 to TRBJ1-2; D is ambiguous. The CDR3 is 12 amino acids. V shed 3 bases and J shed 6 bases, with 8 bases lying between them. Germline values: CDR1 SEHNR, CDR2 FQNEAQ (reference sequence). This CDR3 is CASSFPGDGYTF. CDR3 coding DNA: TGTGCCAGCAGCTTTCCAGGCGATGGCTACACCTTC.

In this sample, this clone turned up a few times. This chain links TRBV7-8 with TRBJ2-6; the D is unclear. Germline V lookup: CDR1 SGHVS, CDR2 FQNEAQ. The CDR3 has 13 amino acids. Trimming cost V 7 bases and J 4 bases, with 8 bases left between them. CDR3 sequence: CASTPAGANVLTF. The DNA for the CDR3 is TGTGCCAGCACCCCAGCAGGGGCCAACGTCCTGACTTTC. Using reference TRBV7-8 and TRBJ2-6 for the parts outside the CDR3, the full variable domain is GAGVSQSPRYKVAKRGQDVALRCDPISGHVSLFWYQQALGQGPEFLTYFQNEAQLDKSGLPSDRFFAERPEGSVSTLKIQRTQQEDSAVYLCASTPAGANVLTFGAGSRLTVL.